These T cell receptor beta chains were read from a single sample in a study of vaccination effects on CD4 cells after COVID-19. For these receptors, no antigen is known. Libraries were prepared by immunoSEQ multiplex PCR; TCRdb keeps only in-frame clonotypes and omits some of them. The table records tens of thousands of clones, under 85% of them present only once. Sequenced material: CD4+ T cells from PBMCs cultured without peptide, taken before COVID-19 vaccination. The source is a human donor who had a prior SARS-CoV-2 infection. The CDR3 runs from the conserved cysteine through the conserved F or W. The D gene is left open where the match is weak. Not every row has a clone size; where given, it reads once, few, many or a size class.

size: NA
J: TRBJ2-1
V: TRBV3-1/TRBV3-2
D: NA
DNA: TGTGCCAGCAGCCAAGATCGGGTCAGGCAGGGAGAGCAGTTCTTC
CDR3: CASSQDRVRQGEQFF

size: NA
J: TRBJ1-5
V: TRBV5-8
D: TRBD1
DNA: TGTGCCAGCAGCTTGGTGACAGGGGGCCTGCCCCAGCATTTT
CDR3: CASSLVTGGLPQHF

size: NA
J: TRBJ2-1
V: TRBV2
D: NA
DNA: TGTGCCAGCAGTGAATGGGTAGCTGTTGGCTACAATGAGCAGTTCTTC
CDR3: CASSEWVAVGYNEQFF

size: NA
J: TRBJ2-2
V: TRBV9
D: NA
DNA: TGTGCCAGCTCTCTAACCGGGACGCTCACCGGGGAGCTGTTTTTT
CDR3: CASSLTGTLTGELFF

size: NA
J: TRBJ2-5
V: TRBV5-1
D: NA
DNA: TGCGCCAGCAGCTTTTTGGGCAGGCAAGAGACCCAGTACTTC
CDR3: CASSFLGRQETQYF

size: NA
J: TRBJ1-4
V: TRBV4-3
D: TRBD1
DNA: TGCGCCAGCAGCCAAGTTCCTACAGGGGGCCATGAAAAACTGTTTTTT
CDR3: CASSQVPTGGHEKLFF

size: few
J: TRBJ2-5
V: TRBV5-1
D: NA
DNA: TGCGCCAGCAGCCTGCCTGGAGGCGAGACCCAGTACTTC
CDR3: CASSLPGGETQYF

size: NA
J: TRBJ1-2
V: TRBV7-8
D: NA
DNA: TGTGCCAGCAGCTTAATCATAGTGCAAACCTTTGCTAACTATGGCTACACCTTC
CDR3: CASSLIIVQTFANYGYTF

size: NA
J: TRBJ2-7
V: TRBV5-1
D: TRBD2
DNA: TGCGCCAGCAGCCTAGCGTCGGGAGGGCTAGAGGAGCAGTACTTC
CDR3: CASSLASGGLEEQYF

size: once
J: TRBJ1-4
V: TRBV29-1
D: NA
DNA: TGCAGCGTTGAAGCTGGGGCGGATGAAAAACTGTTTTTT
CDR3: CSVEAGADEKLFF

size: NA
J: TRBJ1-2
V: TRBV18
D: TRBD1
DNA: TGTGCCAGCTCCCAGGGACAGGGACAAGGTGGGGGCTACACCTTC
CDR3: CASSQGQGQGGGYTF

size: NA
J: TRBJ1-2
V: TRBV5-5
D: NA
DNA: TGTGCCAGCAGCTTATGGACAGCTAACTATGGCTACACCTTC
CDR3: CASSLWTANYGYTF

size: once
J: TRBJ2-2
V: TRBV4-2
D: NA
DNA: TGTGCCAGCAGCCAAGTTGGGTTTGGCGGCACCGGGGAGCTGTTTTTT
CDR3: CASSQVGFGGTGELFF

size: NA
J: TRBJ2-6
V: TRBV7-3
D: NA
DNA: TGTGCCAGCAGCTTGACAACCTCTGGGGCCAACGTCCTGACTTTC
CDR3: CASSLTTSGANVLTF

size: NA
J: TRBJ1-3
V: TRBV19
D: NA
DNA: TGTGCCAGTAGTATTTTTCCGGGGGGCTCTGGAAACACCATATATTTT
CDR3: CASSIFPGGSGNTIYF

size: NA
J: TRBJ2-7
V: TRBV5-1
D: TRBD2
DNA: TGCGCCAGCAGCTCATTGCGGGGGGCGTCCTACGAGCAGTACTTC
CDR3: CASSSLRGASYEQYF

size: NA
J: TRBJ1-6
V: TRBV28
D: NA
DNA: TGTGCCAGCAGTTTTAAGAGGGCACAGGTCCCGAGGAGCTCCTATAATTCACCCCTCCACTTT
CDR3: CASSFKRAQVPRSSYNSPLHF

size: NA
J: TRBJ2-7
V: TRBV3-1/TRBV3-2
D: TRBD2
DNA: TGTGCCAGCAGCCGAACTAGCGGGGCCGCCTACGAGCAGTACTTC
CDR3: CASSRTSGAAYEQYF

size: NA
J: TRBJ2-1
V: TRBV24-1
D: TRBD1
DNA: TGTGCCACCAGTGACTCAAAAGACAGGGTCGGCAATGAGCAGTTCTTC
CDR3: CATSDSKDRVGNEQFF

size: NA
J: TRBJ1-1
V: TRBV6-5
D: NA
DNA: TGTGCCAGCCGGGACAACCCGAACACTGAAGCTTTCTTT
CDR3: CASRDNPNTEAFF

size: NA
J: TRBJ1-1
V: TRBV12-3/TRBV12-4
D: NA
DNA: TGTGCCAGCAGTCAGGAGCCGGGCACTGAAGCTTTCTTT
CDR3: CASSQEPGTEAFF

size: NA
J: TRBJ1-2
V: TRBV4-3
D: TRBD1
DNA: TGCGCCAGCAGCCAAGACTGGACAGGGGGCATCTATGGCTACACCTTC
CDR3: CASSQDWTGGIYGYTF

size: NA
J: TRBJ1-6
V: TRBV10-2
D: NA
DNA: TGCGCCAGCAGTGGCGCAGGTTCCAATTCACCCCTCCACTTT
CDR3: CASSGAGSNSPLHF

size: NA
J: TRBJ1-2
V: TRBV7-9
D: TRBD1
DNA: TGTGCCAGCCATCCGGGACAGGGGCTCAATGACTATGGCTACACCTTC
CDR3: CASHPGQGLNDYGYTF

size: NA
J: TRBJ2-4
V: TRBV19
D: NA
DNA: TGTGCCAGTAGTATGTTTGGGGGAGCCAAAAACATTCAGTACTTC
CDR3: CASSMFGGAKNIQYF